This T cell receptor beta chain is drawn from a study of T cells after yellow fever vaccination. Points from the study as a whole: Most primary-vaccination clones reappeared after the booster (about 95% CD4, about 88% CD8).

The V and J ends lost 5 bases and 2 bases, in that order; junction bases with no gene match: 6. The CDR3 loop spans 14 amino acids. For TCR, cDNA came from 5'RACE template switching, which added a universal primer site and UMIs. TCRdb fed the 5' RACE reads into MiXCR, producing one record per CDR3 protein. The table records around 590,000 distinct CDR3 sequences, roughly an eighth of them present only once. At least ten counts were recorded for this clonotype. As yet, its antigen is unknown. The sequence was collected from a man under 40 who received the YFV17D yellow fever vaccine. V is TRBV12-3 or TRBV12-4 and J is TRBJ2-7; 7 positions match TRBD1. This specimen was PBMCs, taken on the day of the yellow fever booster vaccination. The CDR3 loop reads CASSPGTAAYEQYF. In nucleotides, the CDR3 is TGTGCCAGCAGTCCCGGGACAGCTGCCTACGAGCAGTACTTC.